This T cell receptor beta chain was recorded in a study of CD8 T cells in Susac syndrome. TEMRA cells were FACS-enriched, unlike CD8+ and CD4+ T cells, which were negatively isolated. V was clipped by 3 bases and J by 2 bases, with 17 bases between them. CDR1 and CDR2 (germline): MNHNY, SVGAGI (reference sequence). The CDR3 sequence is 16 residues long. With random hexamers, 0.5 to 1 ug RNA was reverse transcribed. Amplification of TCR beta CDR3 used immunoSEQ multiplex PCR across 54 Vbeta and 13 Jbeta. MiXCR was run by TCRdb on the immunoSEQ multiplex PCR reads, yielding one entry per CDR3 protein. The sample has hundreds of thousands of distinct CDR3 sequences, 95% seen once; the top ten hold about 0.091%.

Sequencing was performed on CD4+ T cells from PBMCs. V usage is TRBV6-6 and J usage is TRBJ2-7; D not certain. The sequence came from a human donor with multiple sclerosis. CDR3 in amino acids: CASSYLSGRRPYEQYF. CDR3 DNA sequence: TGTGCCAGCAGTTATCTCTCCGGTCGCAGGCCCTACGAGCAGTACTTC.